The clone carrying this T cell receptor beta chain was recorded only once. This sample also contains other DNA sequences that code for the same CDR3. The ends lost 2 bases at V and 6 bases at J; junction bases unmatched: 2. Germline V gene lookup returns CDR1 MNHNY and CDR2 SVGAGI (reference sequence). This CDR3 comprises 14 residues. Assay: immunoSEQ multiplex PCR; the TCRdb copy retains only in-frame clones and omits some. The sample gives around 200,000 clones, around 80% of which show up once; approximately 7% is in the top ten. The sample is drawn from a study of blood T cell repertoires in COVID-19.

The receptor comes from a human donor in a cohort sampled during active COVID-19. The source material was peripheral blood. The chain couples TRBV6-6 to TRBJ1-4, with 8 nucleotides matching TRBD1. Here the CDR3 reads CASSYRQGHEKLFF. CDR3 nucleotides: TGTGCCAGCAGTTACCGACAGGGGCATGAAAAACTGTTTTTT.